Included here is one T cell receptor beta chain sequence, with context. Assay: immunoSEQ multiplex PCR; the TCRdb copy retains only in-frame clones and omits some. The repertoire holds 75,000 to 100,000 clones, 88% seen once, with roughly 13% in the top ten. The data belong to a study of control samples from healthy donors and cancer patients. The germline CDR1 and CDR2 sequences are KGHDR and SFDVKD. The V and J ends lost 4 bases and 6 bases, in that order; junction bases with no gene match: 6. The CDR3 loop spans 15 amino acids. Source material: blood. The source is a man under 40 in good health. The chain carries TRBV24-1 and TRBJ2-1, with 9 bases that match TRBD2. The CDR3 loop is CATSEVAGDSNEQFF. As DNA, the CDR3 is TGTGCCACCAGTGAAGTAGCGGGAGATAGCAATGAGCAGTTCTTC.